Presented here are 23 T cell receptor beta chains from one specimen sequenced in a study of blood T cell repertoires in COVID-19. TCRdb's copy holds only in-frame clones and misses some; the assay was immunoSEQ multiplex PCR. The table has some 370,000 clones, around 87% seen once. Sample: peripheral blood. These receptors were obtained from a woman aged 25-40 years with COVID-19, enrolled during active disease.

The chain carries TRBV3-1 (or the pseudogene TRBV3-2) and TRBJ2-2, with 8 bases matching TRBD2. The CDR3 totals 15 residues. Germline loops: CDR1 LGHDT, CDR2 YNNKEL (reference sequence). J was trimmed by 3 bases and V by 4 bases; bases with no gene match: 4. The CDR3 is CASSPIAGYTGELFF. In DNA, the CDR3 is TGTGCCAGCAGCCCCATAGCGGGATACACCGGGGAGCTGTTTTTT.

J is TRBJ2-3 and V is TRBV28, with D hard to call. This CDR3 region has 13 residues. V was clipped by 7 bases and J by 1 base, with 9 bases between them. From germline, CDR1 is MDHEN and CDR2 SYDVKM. Written as DNA, the CDR3 is TGTGCCAGCATCGCGTTTGGCACAGATACGCAGTATTTT. Protein: CASIAFGTDTQYF.

This sequence joins TRBV6-5 and TRBJ1-5; 7 positions match TRBD1. The CDR3 covers 12 residues. The germline CDR1 and CDR2 sequences are MNHEY and SVGAGI. V dropped 4 bases and J dropped 10; count of bases not matched to a gene: 4. This chain's CDR3 is CASSSGTVPQHF. The CDR3 DNA sequence: TGTGCCAGCAGTTCCGGGACAGTACCCCAGCATTTT.

The J gene is TRBJ1-2, the V gene TRBV5-4; 7 bases agree with TRBD1. With V trimmed by 4 bases and J by 0 bases, 3 bases remained unmatched. Germline CDR1 and CDR2: SGHNT and YYREEE (reference sequence). This CDR3 region has 14 residues. The CDR3 bases are TGTGCCAGCAGCGTACAGGGGCCTAACTATGGCTACACCTTC. Protein sequence: CASSVQGPNYGYTF.

This chain connects TRBV30 to TRBJ2-5; 7 positions agree with TRBD1. The ends lost 2 bases at V and 3 bases at J; junction bases unmatched: 9. The CDR3 sequence is 15 residues long. The germline gives CDR1 GTSNPN, CDR2 SVGIG (reference sequence). The CDR3 spells CAWSPLGTVKETQYF. The CDR3 DNA reads TGTGCCTGGAGTCCCCTCGGGACAGTCAAAGAGACCCAGTACTTC.

The chain is built from TRBV9 and TRBJ1-1, with 7 nucleotides matching TRBD1. With 4 bases clipped from V and 4 bases from J, the junction kept 10 bases outside the gene matches. Per germline, CDR1 SGDLS and CDR2 YYNGEE. This CDR3 spans 15 amino acids. The CDR3 here is CASSPRQGGSTEAFF. Written as DNA, the CDR3 is TGTGCCAGCAGCCCCCGACAGGGTGGAAGCACTGAAGCTTTCTTT.

This sequence joins TRBV30 and TRBJ1-4; 9 positions agree with TRBD1. The CDR3 is 14 amino acids. The trim removed 8 bases at V and 7 bases at J, leaving 11 bases unmatched. Per germline, CDR1 GTSNPN and CDR2 SVGIG (reference sequence). CDR3 nucleotide sequence: TGTGCCGCATCCCGGGACAGGGTTGGTGAAAAACTGTTTTTT. As protein: CAASRDRVGEKLFF.

The DNA for the CDR3 is TGTGCCAGCACCGCCCGTCCGTGGAGGGCCGGAGAGACCCAGTACTTC. Its protein product is CASTARPWRAGETQYF. The V and J genes are TRBV27 and TRBJ2-5; possibly TRBD2 for D (6 bases). This CDR3 has 16 amino acids. Between the trimmed V and J ends, which lost 7 bases and 4 bases, there was a span of 22 bases. Germline values: CDR1 MNHEY, CDR2 SMNVEV (reference sequence).

This chain connects TRBV11-2 to TRBJ2-5; unclear D gene. The CDR3 is made up of 12 amino acids. Trimming pared 1 base from V and 2 bases from J, leaving 2 bases between. Germline CDR1 SGHAT, CDR2 FQNNGV. The CDR3 region is CASSLAQETQYF. CDR3 coding DNA: TGTGCCAGCAGCTTAGCTCAAGAGACCCAGTACTTC.

This clone was detected only once. The chain couples TRBV30 to TRBJ1-2; tentative D call: TRBD1 (6 bases). The germline V and J ends were trimmed by 5 bases and 2 bases, with 15 bases remaining between them. The germline V gene encodes CDR1 GTSNPN and CDR2 SVGIG (reference sequence). The CDR3 is made up of 14 amino acids. The CDR3 sequence: CAWEQLGQNYGYTF. CDR3 DNA: TGTGCCTGGGAACAGCTCGGACAGAACTATGGCTACACCTTC.

A note on this clone: The sample has other DNA sequences that encode this CDR3 too. The gene calls are TRBV10-3 and TRBJ2-5, with a possible D match to TRBD2 (6 bases). With 4 bases removed from V and 5 bases from J, the gap between germline ends came to 8 bases. Germline V gene data show CDR1 as ENHRY and CDR2 as SYGVKD. CDR3 length equals 12 residues. CDR3 nucleotide sequence: TGTGCCATCAGTGCTGGAGGGGAGACCCAGTACTTC. Amino acids: CAISAGGETQYF.

This CDR3 is CASSFRLGTSGRDTGELFF. CDR3 nucleotide sequence: TGTGCCAGCAGCTTCAGACTGGGGACTAGCGGGAGAGACACCGGGGAGCTGTTTTTT. This chain links TRBV11-2 with TRBJ2-2, with 14 nucleotides matching TRBD2. Per germline, CDR1 SGHAT and CDR2 FQNNGV. This CDR3 comprises 19 residues. V was clipped by 3 bases and J by 3 bases; unmatched bases: 9.

The genes are TRBV3-1 (or the pseudogene TRBV3-2) and TRBJ2-7; D is uncertain. Germline-derived CDR1 and CDR2 are LGHDT and YNNKEL (reference sequence). This CDR3 contains 11 residues. Trimming removed 5 bases from V and 7 bases from J, with 9 bases in between. The CDR3 region is CASSYEEEQYF. In nucleotides, the CDR3 is TGTGCCAGCAGCTACGAGGAGGAGCAGTACTTC.

In nucleotides, the CDR3 is TGTGCCAGCAGCTTGGACAGGGGGTATGAGCAGTTCTTC. This encodes CASSLDRGYEQFF. The chain couples TRBV7-9 to TRBJ2-1; TRBD1 agrees at 10 bases. This CDR3 comprises 13 residues. Germline CDR1 and CDR2: SEHNR and FQNEAQ (reference sequence). J lost 8 bases, V lost 3 bases, and 1 base had no gene match.

The V and J genes are TRBV18 and TRBJ2-1; 9 positions agree with TRBD2. The germline V gene encodes CDR1 KGHSH and CDR2 LQKENI. The CDR3 runs to 16 residues. V trimming: 3 bases; J trimming: 5 bases; junction bases outside the gene matches: 8. CDR3 amino acids: CASSPIAGVGDNEQFF. In DNA form, the CDR3 reads TGTGCCAGCTCACCGATAGCGGGAGTAGGGGACAATGAGCAGTTCTTC.

This clone has a single count. The chain employs TRBV20-1 and TRBJ2-3; possibly TRBD1 for D (6 bases). V lost 3 bases and J 1 base, leaving 11 bases between the germline ends. This CDR3 is 14 amino acids long. Germline loops: CDR1 DFQATT, CDR2 SNEGSKA (reference sequence). The CDR3 DNA sequence: TGCAGTGCTAGTCCAGGGGTTGGCACAGATACGCAGTATTTT. Residues: CSASPGVGTDTQYF.

The rearrangement links TRBV30 to TRBJ1-3; a possible D gene is TRBD1 (6 bases). Trimming shortened V by 2 bases and J by 3 bases, and 14 bases separated the two germline ends. Germline CDR1 reads GTSNPN; CDR2 reads SVGIG (reference sequence). This CDR3 comprises 15 residues. CDR3 nucleotides: TGTGCCTGGAGTCTAAACAGGGTGTATGGAAACACCATATATTTT. Translating it yields CAWSLNRVYGNTIYF.

The J gene is TRBJ1-2, the V gene TRBV4-2, with TRBD1 identical over 8 bases. Trimming cost V 6 bases and J 5 bases; bases outside gene matches: 11. CDR1 is LGHNA, CDR2 YNFKEQ, per germline. The CDR3 is made up of 15 amino acids. Here the CDR3 DNA reads TGTGCCAGCAGACCAAAAGGCCAGGGGGCTTATGGCTACACCTTC. Residues: CASRPKGQGAYGYTF.

In its sample, this clone was seen once. This sequence joins TRBV3-1 (or the pseudogene TRBV3-2) and TRBJ2-7, with unresolved D. The CDR3 spans 13 residues. The V end lost 3 bases, the J end lost 6 bases, and 12 bases lay between the germline ends. Germline lookup yields CDR1 LGHDT and CDR2 YNNKEL (reference sequence). The CDR3 region has the DNA TGTGCCAGCAGCCACAACCTAGATACCGAGCAGTACTTC. Translation gives CASSHNLDTEQYF.

The J gene is TRBJ2-7, the V gene TRBV6-5; D perhaps matches TRBD1 (6 bases). CDR3 length equals 13 residues. Germline V lookup: CDR1 MNHEY, CDR2 SVGAGI. V gave up 10 bases and J gave up 4 bases, with 17 bases separating them. CDR3 nucleotides: TGTGCCACCGGGACAAGCTCCCGGTACGAGCAGTACTTC. It yields the protein CATGTSSRYEQYF.

This chain joins TRBV10-2 and TRBJ2-1, with D possibly matching TRBD1 (5 bases). Germline-derived CDR1 and CDR2 are WSHSY and SAAADI. V lost 6 bases and J 4 bases, leaving 13 bases between the germline ends. This CDR3 has 14 amino acids. CDR3 DNA sequence: TGCGCCAGCAGCCCGACCCGACAGTACAATGAGCAGTTCTTC. This translates into CASSPTRQYNEQFF.

The gene calls are TRBV15 and TRBJ2-2; 10 bases are shared with TRBD2. The CDR3 has 16 amino acids. Germline lookup yields CDR1 LNHNV and CDR2 YYDKDF (reference sequence). The ends lost 5 bases at V and 2 bases at J; junction bases unmatched: 5. CDR3 sequence: CATSGGLASNTGELFF. In DNA form, the CDR3 reads TGTGCCACCAGCGGGGGACTAGCGTCTAACACCGGGGAGCTGTTTTTT.

The chain is built from TRBV2 and TRBJ1-1, with no clear D. The germline CDR1 and CDR2 sequences are SNHLY and FYNNEI. The V end lost 2 bases, the J end lost 10 bases, and 20 bases lay between the germline ends. This CDR3 has 15 amino acids. The CDR3 nucleotides are TGTGCCAGCAGTGAATTTCGGCAGGTCGCCCTCACAGCTTTCTTT. It codes for CASSEFRQVALTAFF. The full variable domain, rest sourced from reference TRBV2 and TRBJ1-1, is EPEVTQTPSHQVTQMGQEVILRCVPISNHLYFYWYRQILGQKVEFLVSFYNNEISEKSEIFDDQFSVERPDGSNFTLKIRSTKLEDSAMYFCASSEFRQVALTAFFGQGTRLTVV.